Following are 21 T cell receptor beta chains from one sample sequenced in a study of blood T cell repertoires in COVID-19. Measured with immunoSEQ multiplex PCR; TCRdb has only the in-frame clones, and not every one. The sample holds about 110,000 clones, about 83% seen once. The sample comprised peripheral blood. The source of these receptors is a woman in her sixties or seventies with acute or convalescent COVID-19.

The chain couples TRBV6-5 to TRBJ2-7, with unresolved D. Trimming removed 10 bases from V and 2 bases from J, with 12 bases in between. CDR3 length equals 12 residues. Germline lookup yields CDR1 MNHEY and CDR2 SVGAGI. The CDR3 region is CATEPRPYEQYF. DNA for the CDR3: TGTGCCACCGAGCCCCGCCCCTACGAGCAGTACTTC.

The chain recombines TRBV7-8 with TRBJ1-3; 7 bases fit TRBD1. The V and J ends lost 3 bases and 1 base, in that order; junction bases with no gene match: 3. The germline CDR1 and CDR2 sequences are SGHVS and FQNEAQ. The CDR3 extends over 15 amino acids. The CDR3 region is CASSFGQVSGNTIYF. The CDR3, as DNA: TGTGCCAGCAGCTTCGGACAGGTTTCTGGAAACACCATATATTTT.

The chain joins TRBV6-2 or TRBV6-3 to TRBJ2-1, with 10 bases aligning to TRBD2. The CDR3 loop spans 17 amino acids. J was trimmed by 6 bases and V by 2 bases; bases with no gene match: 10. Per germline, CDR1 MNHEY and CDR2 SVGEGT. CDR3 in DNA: TGTGCCAGCAGTTACGTTAGCGGGGGGTCAACGACCAATGAGCAGTTCTTC. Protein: CASSYVSGGSTTNEQFF.

The CDR3 nucleotides are TGTGCCAGCAACCTAGCGGGGGGGCCCACAGATACGCAGTATTTT. This translates into CASNLAGGPTDTQYF. The chain recombines TRBV9 with TRBJ2-3; TRBD2 agrees at 12 bases. The germline gives CDR1 SGDLS, CDR2 YYNGEE. Trimming at V came to 6 bases and at J to 2 bases, leaving 4 bases not matched to a gene. This CDR3 spans 15 amino acids.

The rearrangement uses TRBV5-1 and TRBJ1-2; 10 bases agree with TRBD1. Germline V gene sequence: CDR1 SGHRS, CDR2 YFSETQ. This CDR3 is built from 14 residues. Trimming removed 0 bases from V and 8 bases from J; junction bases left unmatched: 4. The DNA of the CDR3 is TGCGCCAGCAGCTTGGAGGGACAGGGGCAGGGCTACACCTTC. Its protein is CASSLEGQGQGYTF.

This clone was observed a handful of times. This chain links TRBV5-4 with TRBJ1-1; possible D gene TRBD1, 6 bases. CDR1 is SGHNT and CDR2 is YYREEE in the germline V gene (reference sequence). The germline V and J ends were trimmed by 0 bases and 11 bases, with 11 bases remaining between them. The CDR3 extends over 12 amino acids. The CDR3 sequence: CASSLDRVQAFF. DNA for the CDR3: TGTGCCAGCAGCTTGGACAGGGTGCAGGCTTTCTTT.

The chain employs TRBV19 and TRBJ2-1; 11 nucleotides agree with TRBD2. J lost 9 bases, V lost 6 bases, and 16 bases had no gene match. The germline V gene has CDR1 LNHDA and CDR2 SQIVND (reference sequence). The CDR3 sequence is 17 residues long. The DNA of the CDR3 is TGTGCCAGTAGCCTTCTAGCGGGAGGCCCCCTACCGGGTGAGCAGTTCTTC. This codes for CASSLLAGGPLPGEQFF.

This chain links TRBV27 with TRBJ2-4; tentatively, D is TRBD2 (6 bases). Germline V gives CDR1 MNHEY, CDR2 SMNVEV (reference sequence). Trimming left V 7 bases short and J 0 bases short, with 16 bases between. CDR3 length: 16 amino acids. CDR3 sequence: CASIIPGLLAKNIQYF. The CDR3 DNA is TGTGCCAGCATTATCCCGGGACTTTTAGCCAAAAACATTCAGTACTTC.

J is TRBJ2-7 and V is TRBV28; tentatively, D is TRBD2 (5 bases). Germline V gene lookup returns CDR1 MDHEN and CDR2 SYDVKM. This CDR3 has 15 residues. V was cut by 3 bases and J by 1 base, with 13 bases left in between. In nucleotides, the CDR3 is TGTGCCAGCAGTTTCCCGACTAACGGGTCCTACGAGCAGTACTTC. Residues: CASSFPTNGSYEQYF.

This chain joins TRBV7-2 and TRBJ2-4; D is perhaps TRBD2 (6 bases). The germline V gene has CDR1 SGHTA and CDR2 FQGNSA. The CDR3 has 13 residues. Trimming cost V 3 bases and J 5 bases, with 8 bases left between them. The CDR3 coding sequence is TGTGCCAGCAGCTTGGGGGGACAAAACATTCAGTACTTC. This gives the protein CASSLGGQNIQYF.

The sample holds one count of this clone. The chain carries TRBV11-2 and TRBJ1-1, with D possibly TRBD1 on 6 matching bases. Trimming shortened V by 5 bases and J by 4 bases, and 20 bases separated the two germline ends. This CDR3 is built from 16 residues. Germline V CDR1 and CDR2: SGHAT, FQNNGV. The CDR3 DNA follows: TGTGCCAGCAGCCCGGCTCGGACAGCCTCAGGCACTGAAGCTTTCTTT. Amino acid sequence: CASSPARTASGTEAFF.

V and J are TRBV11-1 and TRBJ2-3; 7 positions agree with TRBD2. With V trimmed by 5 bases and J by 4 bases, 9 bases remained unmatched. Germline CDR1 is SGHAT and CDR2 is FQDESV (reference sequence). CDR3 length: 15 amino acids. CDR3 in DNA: TGTGCCAGCAGCCTACAAAGCGGGGTCGCAGATACGCAGTATTTT. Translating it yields CASSLQSGVADTQYF.

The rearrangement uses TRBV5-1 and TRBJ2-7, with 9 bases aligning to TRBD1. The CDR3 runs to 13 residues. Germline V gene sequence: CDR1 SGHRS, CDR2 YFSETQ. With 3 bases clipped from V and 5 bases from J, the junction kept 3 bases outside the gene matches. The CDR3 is CASSSGQGHEQYF. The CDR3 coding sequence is TGCGCCAGCAGCTCGGGACAGGGCCACGAGCAGTACTTC.

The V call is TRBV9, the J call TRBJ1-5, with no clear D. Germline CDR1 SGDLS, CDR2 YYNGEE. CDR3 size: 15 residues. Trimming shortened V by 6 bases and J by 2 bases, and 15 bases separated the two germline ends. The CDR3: CASKVFLTGNQPQHF. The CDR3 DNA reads TGTGCCAGCAAAGTATTTCTAACGGGCAATCAGCCCCAGCATTTT. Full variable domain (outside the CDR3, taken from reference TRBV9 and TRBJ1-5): DSGVTQTPKHLITATGQRVTLRCSPRSGDLSVYWYQQSLDQGLQFLIQYYNGEERAKGNILERFSAQQFPDLHSELNLSSLELGDSALYFCASKVFLTGNQPQHFGDGTRLSIL.

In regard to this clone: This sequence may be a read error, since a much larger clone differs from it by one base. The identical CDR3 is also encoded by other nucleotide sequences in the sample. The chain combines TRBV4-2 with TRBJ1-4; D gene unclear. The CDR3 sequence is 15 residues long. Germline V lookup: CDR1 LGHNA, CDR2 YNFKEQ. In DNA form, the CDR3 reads TGTGCCAGCAGTCAAGCCTCGGAGCCGGGAGAAAAACTGTTTTTT. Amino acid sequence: CASSQASEPGEKLFF.

CDR3 in amino acids: CASSLKTGVNSPLHF. In DNA, the CDR3 is TGTGCCAGCAGCCTTAAGACAGGGGTGAATTCACCCCTCCACTTT. The chain combines TRBV5-4 with TRBJ1-6; 8 nucleotides agree with TRBD1. The V segment lost 4 bases and the J segment 7 bases; nucleotides outside the gene matches: 7. From germline, CDR1 is SGHNT and CDR2 YYREEE (reference sequence). The CDR3 totals 15 residues. The full variable domain, with the rest looked up from reference TRBV5-4 and TRBJ1-6, is ETGVTQSPTHLIKTRGQQVTLRCSSQSGHNTVSWYQQALGQGPQFIFQYYREEENGRGNFPPRFSGLQFPNYSSELNVNALELDDSALYLCASSLKTGVNSPLHFGNGTRLTVT.

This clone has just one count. The CDR3 region is CASSYTTGAGNTIYF. The CDR3 coding sequence is TGTGCCAGCAGTTACACGACAGGGGCTGGAAACACCATATATTTT. The chain recombines TRBV6-2 or TRBV6-3 with TRBJ1-3; 8 nucleotides line up with TRBD1. Germline V lookup: CDR1 MNHEY, CDR2 SVGEGT. CDR3 length: 15 amino acids. Trimming cost V 2 bases and J 2 bases; bases outside gene matches: 2.

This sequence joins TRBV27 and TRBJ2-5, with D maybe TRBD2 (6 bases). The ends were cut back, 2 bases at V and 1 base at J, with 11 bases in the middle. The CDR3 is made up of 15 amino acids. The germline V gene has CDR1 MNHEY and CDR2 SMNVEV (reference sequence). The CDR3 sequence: CASSLGPGGQETQYF. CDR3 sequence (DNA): TGTGCCAGCAGTTTAGGGCCCGGGGGCCAAGAGACCCAGTACTTC.

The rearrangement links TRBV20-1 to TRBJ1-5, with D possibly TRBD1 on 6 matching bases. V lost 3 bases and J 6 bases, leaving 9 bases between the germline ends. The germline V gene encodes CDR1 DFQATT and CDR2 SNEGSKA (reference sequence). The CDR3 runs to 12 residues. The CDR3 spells CSASRGGQPQHF. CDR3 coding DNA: TGCAGTGCTAGTCGAGGGGGTCAGCCCCAGCATTTT.

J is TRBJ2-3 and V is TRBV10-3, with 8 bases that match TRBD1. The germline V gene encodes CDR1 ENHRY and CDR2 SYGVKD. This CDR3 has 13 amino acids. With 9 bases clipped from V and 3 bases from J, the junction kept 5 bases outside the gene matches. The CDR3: CAITGGRTDTQYF. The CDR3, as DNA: TGTGCCATAACAGGGGGGAGGACAGATACGCAGTATTTT.

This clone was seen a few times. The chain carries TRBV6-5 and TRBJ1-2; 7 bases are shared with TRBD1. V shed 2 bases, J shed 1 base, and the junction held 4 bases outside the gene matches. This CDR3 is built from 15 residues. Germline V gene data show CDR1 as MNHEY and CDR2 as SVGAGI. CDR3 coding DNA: TGTGCCAGCAGTTACACGGGGACAGTTAACTATGGCTACACCTTC. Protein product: CASSYTGTVNYGYTF.